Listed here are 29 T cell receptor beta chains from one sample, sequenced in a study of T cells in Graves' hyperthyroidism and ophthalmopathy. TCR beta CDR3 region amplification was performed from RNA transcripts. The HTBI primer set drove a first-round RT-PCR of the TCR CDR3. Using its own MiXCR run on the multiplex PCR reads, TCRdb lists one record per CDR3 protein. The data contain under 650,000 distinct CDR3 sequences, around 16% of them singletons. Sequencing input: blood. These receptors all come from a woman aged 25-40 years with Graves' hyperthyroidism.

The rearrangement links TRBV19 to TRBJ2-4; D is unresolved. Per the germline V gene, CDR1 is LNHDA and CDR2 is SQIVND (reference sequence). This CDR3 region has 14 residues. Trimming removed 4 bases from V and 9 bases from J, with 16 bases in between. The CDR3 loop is CASSTGAPGFIQYF. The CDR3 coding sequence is TGTGCCAGTAGTACAGGTGCTCCCGGTTTCATTCAGTACTTC. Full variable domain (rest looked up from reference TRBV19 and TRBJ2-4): DGGITQSPKYLFRKEGQNVTLSCEQNLNHDAMYWYRQDPGQGLRLIYYSQIVNDFQKGDIAEGYSVSREKKESFPLTVTSAQKNPTAFYLCASSTGAPGFIQYFGAGTRLSVL.

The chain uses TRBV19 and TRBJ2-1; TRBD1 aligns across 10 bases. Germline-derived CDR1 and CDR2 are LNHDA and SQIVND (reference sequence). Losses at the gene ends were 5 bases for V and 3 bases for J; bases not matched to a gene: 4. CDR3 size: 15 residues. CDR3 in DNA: TGTGCCAGTAGTGTCGGGACAGGGGTCTACAATGAGCAGTTCTTC. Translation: CASSVGTGVYNEQFF.

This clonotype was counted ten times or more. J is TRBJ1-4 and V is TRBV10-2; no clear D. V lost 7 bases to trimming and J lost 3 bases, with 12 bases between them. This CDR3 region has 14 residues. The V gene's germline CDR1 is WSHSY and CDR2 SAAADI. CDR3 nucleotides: TGCGCCAGCATAGGTTCGGGAGCTAATGAAAAACTGTTTTTT. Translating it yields CASIGSGANEKLFF.

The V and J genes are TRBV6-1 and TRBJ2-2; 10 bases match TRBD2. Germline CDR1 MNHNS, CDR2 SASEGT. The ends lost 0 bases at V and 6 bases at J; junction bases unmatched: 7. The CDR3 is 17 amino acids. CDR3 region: CASSEAELAGDPGELFF. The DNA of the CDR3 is TGTGCCAGCAGTGAAGCTGAGCTAGCGGGAGACCCCGGGGAGCTGTTTTTT.

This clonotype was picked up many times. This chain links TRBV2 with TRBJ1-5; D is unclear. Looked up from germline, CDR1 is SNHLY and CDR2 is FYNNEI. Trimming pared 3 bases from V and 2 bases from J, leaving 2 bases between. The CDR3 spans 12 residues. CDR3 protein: CASSDGNQPQHF. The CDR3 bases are TGTGCCAGCAGTGACGGCAATCAGCCCCAGCATTTT.

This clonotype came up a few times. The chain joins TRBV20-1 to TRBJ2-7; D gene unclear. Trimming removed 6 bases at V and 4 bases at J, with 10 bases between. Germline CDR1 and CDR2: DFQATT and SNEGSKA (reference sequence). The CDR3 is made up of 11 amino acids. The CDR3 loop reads CSAPVLYEQYF. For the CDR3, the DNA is TGCAGTGCCCCAGTTTTGTACGAGCAGTACTTC.

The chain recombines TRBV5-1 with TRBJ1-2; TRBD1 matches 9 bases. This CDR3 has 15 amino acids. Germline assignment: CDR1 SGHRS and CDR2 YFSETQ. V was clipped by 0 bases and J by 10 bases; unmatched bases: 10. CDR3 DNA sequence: TGCGCCAGCAGCTTGGCGACAGGGGGGAGGAAGGACTACACCTTC. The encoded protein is CASSLATGGRKDYTF.

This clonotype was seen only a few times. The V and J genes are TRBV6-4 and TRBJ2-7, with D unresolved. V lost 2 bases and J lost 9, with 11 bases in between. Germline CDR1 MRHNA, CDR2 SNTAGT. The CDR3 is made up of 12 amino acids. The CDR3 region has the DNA TGTGCCAGCAGTGACCTGGGTGGGCGGCAGTACTTC. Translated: CASSDLGGRQYF.

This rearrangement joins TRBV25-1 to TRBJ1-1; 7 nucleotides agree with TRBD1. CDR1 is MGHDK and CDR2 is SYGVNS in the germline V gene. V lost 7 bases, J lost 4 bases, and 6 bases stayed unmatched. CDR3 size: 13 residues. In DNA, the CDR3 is TGTGCCAGCACCCAATCAGGGGGCACTGAAGCTTTCTTT. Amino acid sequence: CASTQSGGTEAFF.

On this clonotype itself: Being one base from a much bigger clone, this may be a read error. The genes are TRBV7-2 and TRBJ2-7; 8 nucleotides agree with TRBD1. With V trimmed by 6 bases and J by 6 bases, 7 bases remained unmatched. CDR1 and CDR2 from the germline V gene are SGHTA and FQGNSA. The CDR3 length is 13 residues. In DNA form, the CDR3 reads TGTGCCAGCAGTTTGTCAGGGGGCTCCGAGCAGTACTTC. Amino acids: CASSLSGGSEQYF.

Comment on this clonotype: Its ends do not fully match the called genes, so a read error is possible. This chain's CDR3 is CASSVGTSGNYEQHF. The CDR3 region has the DNA TGTGCCAGCAGCGTCGGGACTAGCGGCAACTACGAGCAGCACTTC. The chain couples TRBV9 to TRBJ2-7, with TRBD2 matching 11 bases. This CDR3 has 15 amino acids. The germline CDR1 and CDR2 sequences are SGDLS and YYNGEE.

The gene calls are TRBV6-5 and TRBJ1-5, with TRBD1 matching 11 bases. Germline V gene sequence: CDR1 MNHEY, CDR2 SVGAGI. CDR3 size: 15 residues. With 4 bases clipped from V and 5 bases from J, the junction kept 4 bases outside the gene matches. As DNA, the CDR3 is TGTGCCAGCAGTTGGGACAGGGGGGGGCATCAGCCCCAGCATTTT. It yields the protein CASSWDRGGHQPQHF.

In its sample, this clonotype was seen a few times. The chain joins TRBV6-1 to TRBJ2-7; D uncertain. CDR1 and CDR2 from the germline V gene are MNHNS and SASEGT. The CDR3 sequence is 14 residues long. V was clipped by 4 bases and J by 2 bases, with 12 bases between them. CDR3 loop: CASSVLVVTYEQYF. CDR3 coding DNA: TGTGCCAGCAGTGTATTAGTAGTAACCTACGAGCAGTACTTC.

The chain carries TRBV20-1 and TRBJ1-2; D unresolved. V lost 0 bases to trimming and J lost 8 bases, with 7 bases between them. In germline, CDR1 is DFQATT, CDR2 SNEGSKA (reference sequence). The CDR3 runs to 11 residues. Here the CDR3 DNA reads TGCAGTGCTAGAGACGGTCGAGGCTACACCTTC. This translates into CSARDGRGYTF.

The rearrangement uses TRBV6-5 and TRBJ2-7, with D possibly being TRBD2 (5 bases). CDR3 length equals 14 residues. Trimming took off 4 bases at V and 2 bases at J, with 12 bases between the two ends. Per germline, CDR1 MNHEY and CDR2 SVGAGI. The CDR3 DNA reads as TGTGCCAGCAGTTGCTCGACGGGGACCTACGAGCAGTACTTC. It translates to CASSCSTGTYEQYF.

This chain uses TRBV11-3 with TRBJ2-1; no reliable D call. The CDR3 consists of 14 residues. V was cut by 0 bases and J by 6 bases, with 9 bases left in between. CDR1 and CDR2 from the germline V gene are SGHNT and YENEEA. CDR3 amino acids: CASSLDGNRNEQFF. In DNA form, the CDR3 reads TGTGCCAGCAGCTTAGATGGAAACCGCAATGAGCAGTTCTTC.

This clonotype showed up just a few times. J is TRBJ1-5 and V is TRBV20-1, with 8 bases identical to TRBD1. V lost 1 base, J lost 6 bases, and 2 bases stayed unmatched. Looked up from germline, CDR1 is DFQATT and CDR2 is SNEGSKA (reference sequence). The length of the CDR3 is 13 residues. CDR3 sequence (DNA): TGCAGTGCTAGAGGACAGGGGAGTCAGCCCCAGCATTTT. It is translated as CSARGQGSQPQHF.

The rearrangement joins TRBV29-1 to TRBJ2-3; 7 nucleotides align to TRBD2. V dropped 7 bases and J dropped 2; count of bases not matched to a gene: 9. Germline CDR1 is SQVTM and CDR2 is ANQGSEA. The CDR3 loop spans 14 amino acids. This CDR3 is CSATVSGYTDTQYF. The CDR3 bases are TGCAGCGCCACCGTTAGCGGGTACACAGATACGCAGTATTTT.

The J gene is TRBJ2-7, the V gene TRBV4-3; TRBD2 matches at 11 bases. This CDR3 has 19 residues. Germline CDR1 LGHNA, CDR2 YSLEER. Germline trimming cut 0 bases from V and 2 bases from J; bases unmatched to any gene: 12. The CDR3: CASSQDFALLAGEAYEQYF. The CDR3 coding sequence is TGCGCCAGCAGCCAAGATTTTGCGTTACTAGCGGGAGAAGCCTACGAGCAGTACTTC.

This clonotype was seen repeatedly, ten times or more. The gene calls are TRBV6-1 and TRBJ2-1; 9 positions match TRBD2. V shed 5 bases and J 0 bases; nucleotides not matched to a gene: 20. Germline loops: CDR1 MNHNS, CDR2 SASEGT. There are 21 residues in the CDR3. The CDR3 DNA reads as TGTGCCAGCAGTCACCCAAGATTTAGCGGGAGTGGGGAGAGCTCCTACAATGAGCAGTTCTTC. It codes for CASSHPRFSGSGESSYNEQFF.

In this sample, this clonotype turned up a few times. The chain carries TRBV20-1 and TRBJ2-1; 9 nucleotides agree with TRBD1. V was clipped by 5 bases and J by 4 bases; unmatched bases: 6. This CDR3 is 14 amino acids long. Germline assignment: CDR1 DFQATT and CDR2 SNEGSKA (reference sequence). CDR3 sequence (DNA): TGCAGTGCTGGGGTGACAGGGGGTTACAATGAGCAGTTCTTC. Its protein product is CSAGVTGGYNEQFF.

The DNA for the CDR3 is TGTGCCAGCAGCCCTTCGGGAAGTCCCTTTTCCTACGAGCAGTACTTC. The encoded protein is CASSPSGSPFSYEQYF. This rearrangement joins TRBV7-9 to TRBJ2-7, with a tentative D call TRBD2 (5 bases). The V and J ends lost 5 bases and 1 base respectively, with 18 bases between them. In germline, CDR1 is SEHNR, CDR2 FQNEAQ (reference sequence). The CDR3 has 16 amino acids.

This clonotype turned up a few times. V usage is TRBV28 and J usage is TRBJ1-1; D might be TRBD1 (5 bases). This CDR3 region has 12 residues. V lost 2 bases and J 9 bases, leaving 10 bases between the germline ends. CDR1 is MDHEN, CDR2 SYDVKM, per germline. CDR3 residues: CASSLVGVKAFF. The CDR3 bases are TGTGCCAGCAGTTTAGTAGGGGTCAAAGCTTTCTTT.

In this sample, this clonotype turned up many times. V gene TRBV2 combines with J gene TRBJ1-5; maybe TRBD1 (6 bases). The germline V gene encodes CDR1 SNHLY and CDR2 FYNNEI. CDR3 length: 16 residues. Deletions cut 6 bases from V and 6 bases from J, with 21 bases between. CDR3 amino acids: CASRDFPRGKSQPQHF. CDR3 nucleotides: TGTGCCAGCAGGGATTTTCCCAGGGGCAAGTCTCAGCCCCAGCATTTT. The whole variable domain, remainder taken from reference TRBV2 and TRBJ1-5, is EPEVTQTPSHQVTQMGQEVILRCVPISNHLYFYWYRQILGQKVEFLVSFYNNEISEKSEIFDDQFSVERPDGSNFTLKIRSTKLEDSAMYFCASRDFPRGKSQPQHFGDGTRLSIL.

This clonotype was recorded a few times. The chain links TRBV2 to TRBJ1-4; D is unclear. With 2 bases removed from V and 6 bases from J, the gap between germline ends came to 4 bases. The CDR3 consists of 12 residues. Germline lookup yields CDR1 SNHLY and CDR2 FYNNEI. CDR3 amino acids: CASSELDEKLFF. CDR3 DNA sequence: TGTGCCAGCAGTGAATTGGATGAAAAACTGTTTTTT.

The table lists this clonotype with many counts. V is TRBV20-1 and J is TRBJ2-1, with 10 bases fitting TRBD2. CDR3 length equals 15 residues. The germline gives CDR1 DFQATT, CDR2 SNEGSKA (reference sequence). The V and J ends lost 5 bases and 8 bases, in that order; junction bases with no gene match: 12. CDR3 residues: CSAPQSGTSVDEQFF. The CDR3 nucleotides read TGCAGTGCTCCTCAATCCGGGACTAGCGTCGATGAGCAGTTCTTC.

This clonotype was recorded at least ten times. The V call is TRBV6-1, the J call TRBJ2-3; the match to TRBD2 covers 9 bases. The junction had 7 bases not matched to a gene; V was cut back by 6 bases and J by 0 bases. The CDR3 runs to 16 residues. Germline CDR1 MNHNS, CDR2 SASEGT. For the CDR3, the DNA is TGTGCCAGCAGAACCGGACTAGCGACAAGCACAGATACGCAGTATTTT. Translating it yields CASRTGLATSTDTQYF.

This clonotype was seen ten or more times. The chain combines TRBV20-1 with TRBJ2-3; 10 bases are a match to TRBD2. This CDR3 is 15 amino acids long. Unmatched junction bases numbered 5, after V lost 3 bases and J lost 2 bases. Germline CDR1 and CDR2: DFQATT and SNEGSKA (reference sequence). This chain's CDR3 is CSARQTSGFTDTQYF. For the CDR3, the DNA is TGCAGTGCTAGGCAGACTAGCGGGTTCACAGATACGCAGTATTTT.

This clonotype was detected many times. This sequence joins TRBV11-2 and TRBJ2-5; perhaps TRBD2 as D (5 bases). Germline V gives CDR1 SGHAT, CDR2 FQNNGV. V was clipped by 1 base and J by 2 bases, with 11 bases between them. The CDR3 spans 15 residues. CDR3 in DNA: TGTGCCAGCAGCTTAGGCGGGTCACCACAAGAGACCCAGTACTTC. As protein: CASSLGGSPQETQYF.